This note documents a single T cell receptor beta chain sequence. Assay: immunoSEQ multiplex PCR; the TCRdb copy retains only in-frame clones and omits some. Here the sample spans some 140,000 clones, approximately 80% being singletons. Patients from Seattle were sampled longitudinally, starting during active infection. This entry is derived from a study of blood T cell repertoires in COVID-19. Germline CDR1 SGHNT, CDR2 YYREEE (reference sequence). J gave up 0 bases and V 7 bases, and 7 bases lay outside the gene matches. CDR3 length equals 15 residues. This sequence joins TRBV5-4 and TRBJ2-3; the match to TRBD2 covers 8 bases. The receptor was isolated from a woman aged 55 to 70 with COVID-19, enrolled during active disease. Material: peripheral blood. In nucleotides, the CDR3 is TGTGCCAGCGCGAGCGGGAGCACTAGCACAGATACGCAGTATTTT. Protein: CASASGSTSTDTQYF.